This T cell receptor beta chain was sequenced in a study of CD8 T cells in ankylosing spondylitis. General study findings and limits: Typical of ankylosing spondylitis blood, it appeared, was a TCR beta motif of several highly homologous variants. Disease-linked clones bore a CD8+ phenotype and were relatively rare in peripheral blood. Disease-linked clones reportedly showed significant enrichment in matched ankylosing spondylitis synovial fluid.

About this clonotype itself: The antigen remains unidentified.

CDR1 and CDR2 from the germline V gene are SEHNR and FQNEAQ (reference sequence). The V end was cut by 0 bases, the J end by 7 bases, with 4 bases between. This CDR3 comprises 13 residues. Construction of TCR beta libraries was performed using quantitative 5'-RACE with molecular barcodes. From the 5' RACE reads, TCRdb called clonotypes with MiXCR, one entry per CDR3 protein. The sample shows about 130,000 distinct CDR3 sequences, approximately 17% of them seen only once. V is TRBV7-9 and J is TRBJ1-6, with unresolved D. This clonotype originated in a male donor with ankylosing spondylitis. The source material was blood, either unsorted or a sorted T cell fraction (not recorded which). This chain's CDR3 is CASSLAVNSPLHF. The CDR3 DNA sequence: TGTGCCAGCAGCTTAGCAGTGAATTCACCCCTCCACTTT.